This entry features one T cell receptor beta chain sequence. Antigen specificity is unknown. The sample belongs to a study of T-cell memory formation after mild COVID-19. At the level of the study: Clustering of TCRs was largely donor specific. Overall study results and limits: Contracting CD4+ clones were located mainly in CM and EM, and CD8+ clones in EMRA. CD4+ bias marked clones expanding day 15 to 37, unlike balanced contracting clones. The SARS-CoV-2 specificity of second-wave clones reaching peak at day 37 remained unverified.

MiXCR was run by TCRdb on the 5' RACE reads, yielding one entry per CDR3 protein. The repertoire holds fewer than 200,000 distinct CDR3 sequences, with 10% to 15% as singletons. The sequence came from a man younger than 30 who had mild COVID-19 (a few samples of this study predate the infection). Cell type and time point are not known. Sequenced: PBMCs or a T cell subset sorted from them (not recorded which).

DNA for the CDR3: TGTGCCAGCAGCTTAGATGTGGACGTACATACGCAGTATTTT. Protein: CASSLDVDVHTQYF. V gene TRBV7-2 combines with J gene TRBJ2-3; D is unresolved. Germline CDR1 SGHTA, CDR2 FQGNSA. The germline V and J ends were trimmed by 1 base and 7 bases, with 12 bases remaining between them. The CDR3 has 14 amino acids.